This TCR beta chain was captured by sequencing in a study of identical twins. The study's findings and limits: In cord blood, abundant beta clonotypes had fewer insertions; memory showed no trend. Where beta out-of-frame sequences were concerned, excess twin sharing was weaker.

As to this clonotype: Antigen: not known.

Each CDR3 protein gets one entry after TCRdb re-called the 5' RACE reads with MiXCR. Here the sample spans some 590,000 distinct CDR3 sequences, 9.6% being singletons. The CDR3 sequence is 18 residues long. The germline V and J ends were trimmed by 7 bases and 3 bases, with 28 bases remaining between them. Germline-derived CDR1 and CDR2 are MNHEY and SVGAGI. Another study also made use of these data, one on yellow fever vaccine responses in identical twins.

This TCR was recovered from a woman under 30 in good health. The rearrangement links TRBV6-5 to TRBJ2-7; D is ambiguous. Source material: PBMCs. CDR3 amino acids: CASTDIRTNLGVLYEQYF. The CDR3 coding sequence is TGTGCCAGCACCGATATCCGGACCAACCTTGGAGTTCTCTACGAGCAGTACTTC.